The T cell receptor (beta chain) described here comes from a study of T cells after yellow fever vaccination. The count of this clonotype is one. Its antigen is currently unknown. Universal primer sites and UMIs were introduced during 5'RACE template-switching synthesis of TCR cDNA. TCRdb independently ran MiXCR on the 5' RACE reads; one entry per CDR3 protein. This table has some 400,000 distinct CDR3 sequences, roughly 20% appearing once. Broader study findings: Abundant bulk-derived clonotypes could contaminate FACS-sorted repertoires. Only a minor proportion of clonotypes was detected across both CD4 and CD8 compartments.

V shed 4 bases and J 0 bases; nucleotides not matched to a gene: 3. Germline CDR1 reads ENHRY; CDR2 reads SYGVKD. The CDR3 is 15 residues long. Sequenced material: PBMCs, taken before the yellow fever booster vaccination. The sequence was collected from a man younger than 30 who received the YFV17D yellow fever vaccine. The chain recombines TRBV10-3 with TRBJ2-1; 7 bases line up with TRBD1. CDR3 residues: CAISGAGGSYNEQFF. Here the CDR3 DNA reads TGTGCCATCAGTGGGGCAGGGGGCTCCTACAATGAGCAGTTCTTC.